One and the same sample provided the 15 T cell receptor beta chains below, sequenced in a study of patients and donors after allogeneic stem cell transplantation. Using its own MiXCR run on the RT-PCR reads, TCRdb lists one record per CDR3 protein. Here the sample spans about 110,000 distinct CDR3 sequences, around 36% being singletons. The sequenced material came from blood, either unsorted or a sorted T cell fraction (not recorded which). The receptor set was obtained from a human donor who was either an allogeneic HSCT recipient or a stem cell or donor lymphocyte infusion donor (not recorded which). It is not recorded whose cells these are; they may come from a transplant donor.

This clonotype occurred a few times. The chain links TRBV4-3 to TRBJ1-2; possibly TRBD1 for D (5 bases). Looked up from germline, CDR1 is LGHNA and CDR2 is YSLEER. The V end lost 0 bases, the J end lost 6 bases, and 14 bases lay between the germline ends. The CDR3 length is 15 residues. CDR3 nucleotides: TGCGCCAGCAGCCAAGAGTTTGACGGGGCTCATGGCTACACCTTC. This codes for CASSQEFDGAHGYTF.

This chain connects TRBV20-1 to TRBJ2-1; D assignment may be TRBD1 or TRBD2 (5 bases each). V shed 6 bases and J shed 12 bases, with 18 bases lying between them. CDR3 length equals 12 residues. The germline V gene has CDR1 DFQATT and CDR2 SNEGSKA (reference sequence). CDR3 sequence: CSARRDLKRQFF. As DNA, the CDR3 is TGCAGTGCCAGACGGGACCTTAAAAGGCAGTTCTTC.

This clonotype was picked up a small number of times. In nucleotides, the CDR3 is TGCGCCAGCAGCCAAGCTACGGATCAGCCCCAGCATTTT. Translation: CASSQATDQPQHF. The V gene is TRBV4-3, the J gene TRBJ1-5; D not certain. Trimming cost V 1 base and J 5 bases, with 6 bases left between them. The germline V gene encodes CDR1 LGHNA and CDR2 YSLEER. The CDR3 is made up of 13 amino acids.

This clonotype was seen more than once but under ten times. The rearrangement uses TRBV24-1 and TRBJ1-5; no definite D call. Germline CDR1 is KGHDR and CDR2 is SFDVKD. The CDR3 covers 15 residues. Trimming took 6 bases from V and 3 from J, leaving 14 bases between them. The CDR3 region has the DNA TGTGCCACCAGTTCCTCACACGGATTCAATCAGCCCCAGCATTTT. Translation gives CATSSSHGFNQPQHF.

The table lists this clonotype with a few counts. The CDR3 nucleotides are TGTGCCAGCAGCCGTACAGGGTTTGAGCAGTTCTTC. Translation gives CASSRTGFEQFF. The chain joins TRBV7-9 to TRBJ2-1; tentative D call: TRBD1 (6 bases). This CDR3 spans 12 amino acids. The germline V gene encodes CDR1 SEHNR and CDR2 FQNEAQ (reference sequence). V was clipped by 5 bases and J by 9 bases, with 11 bases between them.

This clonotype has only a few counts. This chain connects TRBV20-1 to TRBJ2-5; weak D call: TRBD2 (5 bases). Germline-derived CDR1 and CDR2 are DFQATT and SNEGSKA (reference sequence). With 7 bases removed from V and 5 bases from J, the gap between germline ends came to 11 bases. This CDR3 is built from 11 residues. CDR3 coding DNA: TGCAGTGTCGGACTGCGGGAGACCCAGTACTTC. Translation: CSVGLRETQYF.

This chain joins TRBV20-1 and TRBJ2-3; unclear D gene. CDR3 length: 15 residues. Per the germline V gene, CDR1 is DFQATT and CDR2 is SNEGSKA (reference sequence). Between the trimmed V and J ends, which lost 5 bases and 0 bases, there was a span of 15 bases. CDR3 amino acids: CSAWPSLASTDTQYF. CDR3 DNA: TGCAGTGCTTGGCCCTCCTTAGCTAGCACAGATACGCAGTATTTT.

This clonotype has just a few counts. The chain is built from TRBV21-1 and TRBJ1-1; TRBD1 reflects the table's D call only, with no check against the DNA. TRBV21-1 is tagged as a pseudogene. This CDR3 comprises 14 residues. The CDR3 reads CASSKARGGTEAFF. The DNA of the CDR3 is TGTGCCAGCAGCAAAGCGCGGGGGGGCACTGAAGCTTTCTTT.

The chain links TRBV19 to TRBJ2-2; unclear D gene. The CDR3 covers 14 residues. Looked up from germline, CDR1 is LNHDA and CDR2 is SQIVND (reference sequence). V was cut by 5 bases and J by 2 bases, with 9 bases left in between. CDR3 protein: CASSPISNTGELFF. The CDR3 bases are TGTGCCAGTAGTCCGATCAGTAACACCGGGGAGCTGTTTTTT. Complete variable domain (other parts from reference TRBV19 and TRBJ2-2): DGGITQSPKYLFRKEGQNVTLSCEQNLNHDAMYWYRQDPGQGLRLIYYSQIVNDFQKGDIAEGYSVSREKKESFPLTVTSAQKNPTAFYLCASSPISNTGELFFGEGSRLTVL.

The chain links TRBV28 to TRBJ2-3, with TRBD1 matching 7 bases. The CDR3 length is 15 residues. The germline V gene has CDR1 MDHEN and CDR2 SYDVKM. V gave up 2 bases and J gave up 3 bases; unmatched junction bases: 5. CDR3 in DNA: TGTGCCAGCAGTTTAAGAGGGGGCGCAACAGATACGCAGTATTTT. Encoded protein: CASSLRGGATDTQYF.

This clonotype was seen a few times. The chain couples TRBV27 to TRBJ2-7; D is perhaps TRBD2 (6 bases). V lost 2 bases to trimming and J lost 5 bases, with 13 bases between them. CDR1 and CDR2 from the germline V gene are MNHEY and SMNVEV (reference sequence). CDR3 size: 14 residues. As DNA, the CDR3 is TGTGCCAGCAGTTTAAGCTGGAGGAGGGACGAGCAGTACTTC. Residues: CASSLSWRRDEQYF.

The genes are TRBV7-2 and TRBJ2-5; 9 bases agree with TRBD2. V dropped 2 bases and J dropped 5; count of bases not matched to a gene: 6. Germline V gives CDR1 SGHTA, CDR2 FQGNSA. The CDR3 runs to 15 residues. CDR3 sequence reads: CASSLTGTSRETQYF. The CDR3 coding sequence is TGTGCCAGCAGCTTAACCGGGACTAGCCGGGAGACCCAGTACTTC. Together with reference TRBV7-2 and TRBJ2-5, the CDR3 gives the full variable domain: GAGVSQSPSNKVTEKGKDVELRCDPISGHTALYWYRQSLGQGLEFLIYFQGNSAPDKSGLPSDRFSAERTGGSVSTLTIQRTQQEDSAVYLCASSLTGTSRETQYFGPGTRLLVL.

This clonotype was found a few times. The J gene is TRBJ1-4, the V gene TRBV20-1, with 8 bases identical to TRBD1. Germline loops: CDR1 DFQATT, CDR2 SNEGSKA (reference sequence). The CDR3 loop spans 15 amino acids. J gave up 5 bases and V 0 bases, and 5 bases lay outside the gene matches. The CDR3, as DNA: TGCAGTGCTAGAGATCGTGGGACAGGAAATGAAAAACTGTTTTTT. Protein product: CSARDRGTGNEKLFF.

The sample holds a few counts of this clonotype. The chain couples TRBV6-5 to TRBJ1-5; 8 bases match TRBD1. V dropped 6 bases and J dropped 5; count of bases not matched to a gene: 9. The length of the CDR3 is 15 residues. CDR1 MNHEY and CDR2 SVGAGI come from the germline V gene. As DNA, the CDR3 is TGTGCCAGCAGCCCTGACAGGGGACCTTATCAGCCCCAGCATTTT. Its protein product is CASSPDRGPYQPQHF.

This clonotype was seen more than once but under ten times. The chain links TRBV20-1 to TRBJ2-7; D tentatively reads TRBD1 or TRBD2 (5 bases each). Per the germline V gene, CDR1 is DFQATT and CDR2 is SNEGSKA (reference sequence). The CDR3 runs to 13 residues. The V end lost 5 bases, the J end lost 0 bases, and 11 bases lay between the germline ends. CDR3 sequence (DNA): TGCAGTGCTTCGGGACCCCACTCCTACGAGCAGTACTTC. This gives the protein CSASGPHSYEQYF.